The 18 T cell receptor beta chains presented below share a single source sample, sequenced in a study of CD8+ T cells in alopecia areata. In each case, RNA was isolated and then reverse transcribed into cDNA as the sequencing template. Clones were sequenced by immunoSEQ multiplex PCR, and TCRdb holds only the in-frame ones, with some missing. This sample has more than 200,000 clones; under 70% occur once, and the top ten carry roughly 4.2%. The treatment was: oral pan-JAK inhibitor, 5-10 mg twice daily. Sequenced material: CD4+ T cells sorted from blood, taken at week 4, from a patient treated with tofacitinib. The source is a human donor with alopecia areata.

The CDR3 sequence is CASSSGQGGNEKLFF. The CDR3, as DNA: TGTGCCAGCAGTTCCGGACAGGGGGGTAATGAAAAACTGTTTTTT. The V call is TRBV27, the J call TRBJ1-4; 10 nucleotides line up with TRBD1. Germline-derived CDR1 and CDR2 are MNHEY and SMNVEV (reference sequence). The trim removed 4 bases at V and 4 bases at J, leaving 3 bases unmatched. The CDR3 is 15 residues long.

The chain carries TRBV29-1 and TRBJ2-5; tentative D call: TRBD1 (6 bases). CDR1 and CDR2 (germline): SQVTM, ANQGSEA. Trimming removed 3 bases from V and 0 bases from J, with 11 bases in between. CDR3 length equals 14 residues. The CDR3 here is CSVDLKGDQETQYF. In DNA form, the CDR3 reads TGCAGCGTTGACTTGAAGGGGGACCAAGAGACCCAGTACTTC.

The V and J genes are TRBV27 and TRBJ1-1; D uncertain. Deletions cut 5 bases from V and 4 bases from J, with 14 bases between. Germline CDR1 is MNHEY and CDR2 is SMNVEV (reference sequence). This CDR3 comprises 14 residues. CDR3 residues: CASSPREVGTEAFF. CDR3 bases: TGTGCCAGCAGTCCTAGGGAGGTTGGCACTGAAGCTTTCTTT.

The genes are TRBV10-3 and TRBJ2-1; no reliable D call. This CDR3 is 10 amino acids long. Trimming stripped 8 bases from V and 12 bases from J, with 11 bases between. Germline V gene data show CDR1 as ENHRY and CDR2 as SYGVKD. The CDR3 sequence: CAIGVERQFF. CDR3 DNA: TGTGCCATCGGGGTCGAAAGGCAGTTCTTC.

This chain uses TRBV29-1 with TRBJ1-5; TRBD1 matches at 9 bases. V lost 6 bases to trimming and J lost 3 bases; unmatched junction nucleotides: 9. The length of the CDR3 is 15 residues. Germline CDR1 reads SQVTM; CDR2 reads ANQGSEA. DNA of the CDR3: TGCAGCGTATCAAAGGACAGGGGAGTCAATCAGCCCCAGCATTTT. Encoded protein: CSVSKDRGVNQPQHF. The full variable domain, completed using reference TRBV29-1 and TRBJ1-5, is SAVISQKPSRDICQRGTSLTIQCQVDSQVTMMFWYRQQPGQSLTLIATANQGSEATYESGFVIDKFPISRPNLTFSTLTVSNMSPEDSSIYLCSVSKDRGVNQPQHFGDGTRLSIL.

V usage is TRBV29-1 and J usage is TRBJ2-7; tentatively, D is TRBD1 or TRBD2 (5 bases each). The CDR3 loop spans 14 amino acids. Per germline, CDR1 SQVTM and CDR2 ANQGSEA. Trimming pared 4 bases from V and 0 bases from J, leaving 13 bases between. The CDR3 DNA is TGCAGCGTTGCACGGGACGGACACTCCTACGAGCAGTACTTC. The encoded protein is CSVARDGHSYEQYF.

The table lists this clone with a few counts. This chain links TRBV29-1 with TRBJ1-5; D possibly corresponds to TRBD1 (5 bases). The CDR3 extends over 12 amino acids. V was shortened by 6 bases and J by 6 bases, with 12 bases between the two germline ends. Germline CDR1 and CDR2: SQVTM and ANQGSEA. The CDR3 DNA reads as TGCAGCGTCCGACAGTCTGGTCAGCCCCAGCATTTT. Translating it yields CSVRQSGQPQHF.

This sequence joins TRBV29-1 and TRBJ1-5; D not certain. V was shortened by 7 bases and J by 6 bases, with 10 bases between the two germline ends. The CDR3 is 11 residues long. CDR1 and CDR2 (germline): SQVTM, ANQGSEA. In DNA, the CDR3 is TGCAGCGCCCGCCACGCTCAGCCCCAGCATTTT. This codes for CSARHAQPQHF.

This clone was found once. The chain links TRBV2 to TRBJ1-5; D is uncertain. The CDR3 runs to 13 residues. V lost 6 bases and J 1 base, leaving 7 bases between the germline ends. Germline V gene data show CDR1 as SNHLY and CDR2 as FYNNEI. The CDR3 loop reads CASRRESNQPQHF. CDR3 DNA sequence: TGTGCCAGCAGAAGGGAAAGCAATCAGCCCCAGCATTTT.

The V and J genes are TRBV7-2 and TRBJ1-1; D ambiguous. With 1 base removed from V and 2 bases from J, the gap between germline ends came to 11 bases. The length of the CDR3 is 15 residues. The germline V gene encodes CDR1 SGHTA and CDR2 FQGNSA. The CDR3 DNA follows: TGTGCCAGCAGCTTAGAGGGCACAGTCAACACTGAAGCTTTCTTT. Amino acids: CASSLEGTVNTEAFF.

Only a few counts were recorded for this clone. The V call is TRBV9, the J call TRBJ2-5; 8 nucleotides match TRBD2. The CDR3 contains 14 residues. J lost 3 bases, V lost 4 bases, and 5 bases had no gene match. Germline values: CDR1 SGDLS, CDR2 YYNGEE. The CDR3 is CASSPQLAEETQYF. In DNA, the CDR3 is TGTGCCAGCAGCCCCCAACTAGCGGAAGAGACCCAGTACTTC.

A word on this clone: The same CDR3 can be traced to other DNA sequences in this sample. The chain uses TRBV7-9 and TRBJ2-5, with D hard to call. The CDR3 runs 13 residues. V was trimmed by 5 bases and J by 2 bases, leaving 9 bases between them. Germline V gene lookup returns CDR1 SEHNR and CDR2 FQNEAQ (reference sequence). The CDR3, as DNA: TGTGCCAGCAGCCCCCGGGCTCAAGAGACCCAGTACTTC. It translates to CASSPRAQETQYF.

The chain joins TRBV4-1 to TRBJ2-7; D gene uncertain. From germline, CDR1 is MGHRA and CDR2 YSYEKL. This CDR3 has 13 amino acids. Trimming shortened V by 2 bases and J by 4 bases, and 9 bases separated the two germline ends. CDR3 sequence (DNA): TGCGCCAGCAGCCAACAAGTAGGGTACGAGCAGTACTTC. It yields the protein CASSQQVGYEQYF.

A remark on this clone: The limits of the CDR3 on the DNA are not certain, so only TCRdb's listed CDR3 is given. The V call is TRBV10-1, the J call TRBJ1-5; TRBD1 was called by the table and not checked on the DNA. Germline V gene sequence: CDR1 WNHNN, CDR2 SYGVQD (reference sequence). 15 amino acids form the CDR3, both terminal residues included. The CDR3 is CASILDRSLVQPQHF.

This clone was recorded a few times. The CDR3 spells CAWARDRGQPQHF. The CDR3 nucleotides are TGTGCCTGGGCCCGGGACAGAGGACAGCCCCAGCATTTT. The chain links TRBV30 to TRBJ1-5; 7 bases map to TRBD1. CDR3 length: 13 residues. Per the germline V gene, CDR1 is GTSNPN and CDR2 is SVGIG (reference sequence). Trimming took 5 bases from V and 7 from J; bases not matched to a gene: 8.

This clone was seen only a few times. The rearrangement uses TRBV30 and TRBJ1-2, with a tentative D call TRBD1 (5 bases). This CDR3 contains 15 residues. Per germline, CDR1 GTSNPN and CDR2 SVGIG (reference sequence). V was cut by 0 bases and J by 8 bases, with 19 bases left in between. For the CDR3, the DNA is TGTGCCTGGAGTGTGGCGGCAGGGAGTCCCCGAGGCTACACCTTC. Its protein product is CAWSVAAGSPRGYTF.

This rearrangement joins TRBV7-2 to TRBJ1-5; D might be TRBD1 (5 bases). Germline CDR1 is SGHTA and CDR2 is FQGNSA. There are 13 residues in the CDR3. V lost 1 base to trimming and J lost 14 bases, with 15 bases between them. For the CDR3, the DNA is TGTGCCAGCAGCTTAGGGCAGGGCCAAATCGAGCATTTT. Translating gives CASSLGQGQIEHF.

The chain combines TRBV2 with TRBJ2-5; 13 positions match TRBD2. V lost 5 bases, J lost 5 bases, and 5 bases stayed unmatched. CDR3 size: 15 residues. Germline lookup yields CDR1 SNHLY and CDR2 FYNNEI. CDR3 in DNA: TGTGCCAGCAGTCCAGGACTAGCGGGGGTGGAGACCCAGTACTTC. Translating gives CASSPGLAGVETQYF. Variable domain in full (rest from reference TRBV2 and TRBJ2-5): EPEVTQTPSHQVTQMGQEVILRCVPISNHLYFYWYRQILGQKVEFLVSFYNNEISEKSEIFDDQFSVERPDGSNFTLKIRSTKLEDSAMYFCASSPGLAGVETQYFGPGTRLLVL.